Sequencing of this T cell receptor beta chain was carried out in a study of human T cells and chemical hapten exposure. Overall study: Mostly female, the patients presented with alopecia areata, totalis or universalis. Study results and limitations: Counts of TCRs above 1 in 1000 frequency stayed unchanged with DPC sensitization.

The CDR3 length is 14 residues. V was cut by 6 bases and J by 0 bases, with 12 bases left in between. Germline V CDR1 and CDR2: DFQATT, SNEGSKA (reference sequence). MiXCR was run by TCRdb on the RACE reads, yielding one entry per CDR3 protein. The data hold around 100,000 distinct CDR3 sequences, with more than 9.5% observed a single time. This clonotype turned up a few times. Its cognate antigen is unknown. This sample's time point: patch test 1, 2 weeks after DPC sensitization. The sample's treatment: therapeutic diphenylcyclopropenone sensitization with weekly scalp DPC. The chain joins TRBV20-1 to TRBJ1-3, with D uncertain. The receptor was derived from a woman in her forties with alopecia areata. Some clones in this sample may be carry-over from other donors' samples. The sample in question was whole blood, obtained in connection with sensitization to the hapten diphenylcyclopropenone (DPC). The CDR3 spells CSAHRTVSGNTIYF. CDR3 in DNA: TGCAGTGCGCACCGGACGGTCTCTGGAAACACCATATATTTT.